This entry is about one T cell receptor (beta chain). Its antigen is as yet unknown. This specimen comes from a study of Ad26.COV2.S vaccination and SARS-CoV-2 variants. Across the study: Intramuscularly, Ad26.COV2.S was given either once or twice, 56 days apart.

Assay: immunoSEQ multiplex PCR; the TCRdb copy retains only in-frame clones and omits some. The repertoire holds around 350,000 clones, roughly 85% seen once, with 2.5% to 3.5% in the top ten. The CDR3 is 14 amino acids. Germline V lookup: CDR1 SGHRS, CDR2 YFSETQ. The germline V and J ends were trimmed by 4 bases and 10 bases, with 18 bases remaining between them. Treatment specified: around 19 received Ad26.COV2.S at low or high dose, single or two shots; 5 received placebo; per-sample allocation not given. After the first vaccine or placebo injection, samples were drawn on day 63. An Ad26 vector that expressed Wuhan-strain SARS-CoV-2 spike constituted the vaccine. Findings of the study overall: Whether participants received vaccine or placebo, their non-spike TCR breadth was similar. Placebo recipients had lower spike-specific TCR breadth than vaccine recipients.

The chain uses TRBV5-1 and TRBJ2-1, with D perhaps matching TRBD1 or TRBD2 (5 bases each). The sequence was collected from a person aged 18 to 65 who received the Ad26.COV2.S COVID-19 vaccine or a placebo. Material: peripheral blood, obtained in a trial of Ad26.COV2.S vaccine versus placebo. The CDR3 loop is CASSPEGRVGEQFF. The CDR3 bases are TGCGCCAGCAGCCCCGAGGGCAGGGTAGGCGAGCAGTTCTTC.